Listed below are T cell receptor beta chains from one sample, sequenced in a study of cytomegalovirus exposure and HLA in healthy donors. TCRdb's table, derived via immunoSEQ multiplex PCR, lists solely in-frame clones and lacks some. The data hold over 75,000 clones, with 75% to 80% observed a single time. Sequencing input: PBMCs. The receptors were gathered from a female donor in good health and CMV-seronegative. CDR3s include the opening cysteine and the closing phenylalanine or tryptophan. A D gene is named only where the DNA matches it firmly.

J	V	D	CDR3	DNA
TRBJ2-2	TRBV4-1	NA	CASSQYAGNGELFF	TGCGCCAGCAGCCAATATGCGGGGAACGGGGAGCTGTTTTTT
TRBJ2-5	TRBV10-2	TRBD2	CASTLAGEETQYF	TGCGCCAGCACATTAGCGGGTGAAGAGACCCAGTACTTC
TRBJ2-7	TRBV7-9	NA	CASSFGDTAYEQYF	TGTGCCAGCAGCTTCGGGGACACAGCCTACGAGCAGTACTTC
TRBJ2-7	TRBV10-3	TRBD1	CAISDRGSYEQYF	TGTGCCATCAGTGACAGGGGGTCGTACGAGCAGTACTTC
TRBJ1-5	TRBV27	TRBD1	CASMNAGQGGRQPQHF	TGTGCCAGCATGAATGCGGGACAGGGAGGGAGACAGCCCCAGCATTTT
TRBJ2-3	TRBV5-7	TRBD2	CASSSGGLAGGRGTDTQYF	TGTGCCAGCAGCTCGGGGGGGCTAGCGGGGGGCCGTGGCACAGATACGCAGTATTTT
TRBJ2-3	TRBV7-2	TRBD2	CASSPWTSQSTDTQYF	TGTGCCAGCAGCCCATGGACTAGCCAGAGCACAGATACGCAGTATTTT
TRBJ1-6	TRBV30	TRBD1	CACVVDRGTSPLHF	TGTGCCTGTGTGGTGGACAGGGGGACTTCACCCCTCCACTTT
TRBJ1-1	TRBV30	NA	CAWSVERGTEAFF	TGTGCCTGGAGTGTAGAAAGGGGAACTGAAGCTTTCTTT
TRBJ1-1	TRBV18	NA	CASSRTNSNTEAFF	TGTGCCAGCTCTCGGACAAACTCGAACACTGAAGCTTTCTTT